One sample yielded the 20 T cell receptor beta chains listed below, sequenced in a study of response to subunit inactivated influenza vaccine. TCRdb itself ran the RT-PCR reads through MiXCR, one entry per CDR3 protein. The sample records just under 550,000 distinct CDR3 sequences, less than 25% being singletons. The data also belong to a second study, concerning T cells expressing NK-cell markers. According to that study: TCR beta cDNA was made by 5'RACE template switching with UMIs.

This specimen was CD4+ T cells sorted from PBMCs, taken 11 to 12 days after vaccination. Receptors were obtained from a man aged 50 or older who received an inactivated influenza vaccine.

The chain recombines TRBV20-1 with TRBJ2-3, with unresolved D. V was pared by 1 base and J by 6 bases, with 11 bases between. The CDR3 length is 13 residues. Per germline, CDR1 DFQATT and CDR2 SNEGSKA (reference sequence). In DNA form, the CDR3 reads TGCAGTGCTAGAGTTTTAGGTCAGGATACGCAGTATTTT. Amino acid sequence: CSARVLGQDTQYF.

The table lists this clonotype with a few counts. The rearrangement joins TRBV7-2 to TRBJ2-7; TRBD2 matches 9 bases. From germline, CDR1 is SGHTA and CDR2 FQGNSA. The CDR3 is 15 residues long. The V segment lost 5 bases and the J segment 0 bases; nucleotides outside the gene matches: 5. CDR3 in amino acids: CASSHAGGPSYEQYF. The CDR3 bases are TGTGCCAGCAGCCATGCGGGGGGGCCCTCCTACGAGCAGTACTTC.

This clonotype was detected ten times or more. The chain's CDR3 is CASSFGQGVTEAFF. CDR3 DNA: TGTGCCAGCAGCTTCGGACAGGGGGTCACTGAAGCTTTCTTT. This chain connects TRBV7-2 to TRBJ1-1; TRBD1 matches at 10 bases. CDR1 and CDR2 (germline): SGHTA, FQGNSA. After removal of 3 bases from V and 4 bases from J, the junction contained 2 bases not matched to a gene. The CDR3 extends over 14 amino acids.

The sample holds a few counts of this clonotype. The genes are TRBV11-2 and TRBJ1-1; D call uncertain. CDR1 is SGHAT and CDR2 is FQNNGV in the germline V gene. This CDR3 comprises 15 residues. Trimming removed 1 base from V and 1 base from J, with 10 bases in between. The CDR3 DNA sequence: TGTGCCAGCAGCTTAGGGGATTGGGAGAACACTGAAGCTTTCTTT. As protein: CASSLGDWENTEAFF.

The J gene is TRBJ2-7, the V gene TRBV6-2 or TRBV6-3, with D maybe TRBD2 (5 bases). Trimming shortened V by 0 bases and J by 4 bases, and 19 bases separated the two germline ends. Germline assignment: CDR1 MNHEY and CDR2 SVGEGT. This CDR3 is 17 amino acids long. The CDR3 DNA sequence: TGTGCCAGCAGTTACTCCCCGGGAACCCTGGATAGATACGAGCAGTACTTC. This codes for CASSYSPGTLDRYEQYF.

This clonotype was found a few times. CDR3 in DNA: TGTGCCAGCAGCCAAGACATGACCCTTTCCTACAATGAGCAGTTCTTC. It specifies CASSQDMTLSYNEQFF. The chain employs TRBV4-2 and TRBJ2-1, with unresolved D. The CDR3 contains 16 residues. Germline lookup yields CDR1 LGHNA and CDR2 YNFKEQ. Trimming shortened V by 0 bases and J by 1 base, and 10 bases separated the two germline ends.

CDR3 region: CASSQPGQLNSPLHF. The CDR3 DNA reads as TGCGCCAGCAGCCAACCGGGACAGCTGAATTCACCCCTCCACTTT. The chain combines TRBV4-3 with TRBJ1-6, with 7 bases matching TRBD1. The germline gives CDR1 LGHNA, CDR2 YSLEER. The CDR3 spans 15 residues. V was pared by 2 bases and J by 7 bases, with 5 bases of the junction left unmatched.

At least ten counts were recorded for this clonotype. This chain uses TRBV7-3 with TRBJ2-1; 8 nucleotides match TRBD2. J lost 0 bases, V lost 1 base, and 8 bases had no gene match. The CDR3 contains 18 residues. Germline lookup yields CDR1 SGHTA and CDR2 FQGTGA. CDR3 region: CASSLMGRTSLSYNEQFF. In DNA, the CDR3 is TGTGCCAGCAGCTTAATGGGAAGGACTAGCCTCTCCTACAATGAGCAGTTCTTC.

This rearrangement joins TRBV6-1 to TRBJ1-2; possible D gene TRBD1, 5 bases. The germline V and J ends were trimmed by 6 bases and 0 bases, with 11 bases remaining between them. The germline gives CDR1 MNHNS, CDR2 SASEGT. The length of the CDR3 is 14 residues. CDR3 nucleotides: TGTGCCAGCAGGGGGGATGCAGCTAACTATGGCTACACCTTC. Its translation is CASRGDAANYGYTF.

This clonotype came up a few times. CDR3 loop: CAQTTAGNTIYF. DNA of the CDR3: TGTGCCCAAACCACGGCTGGAAACACCATATATTTT. The chain uses TRBV12-3 or TRBV12-4 and TRBJ1-3; D is unclear. The germline V and J ends were trimmed by 11 bases and 2 bases, with 10 bases remaining between them. There are 12 residues in the CDR3.

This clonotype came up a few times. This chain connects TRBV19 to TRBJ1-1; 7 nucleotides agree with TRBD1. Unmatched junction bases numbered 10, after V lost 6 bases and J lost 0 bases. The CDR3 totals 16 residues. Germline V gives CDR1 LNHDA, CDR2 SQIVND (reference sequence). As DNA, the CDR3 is TGTGCCAGTAGGTTGATGGGACAGTCAATGAACACTGAAGCTTTCTTT. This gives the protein CASRLMGQSMNTEAFF.

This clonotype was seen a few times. As DNA, the CDR3 is TGTGCCAGCAGCCGGAGTGATTGGGGGGCTGGAAACACCATATATTTT. Protein product: CASSRSDWGAGNTIYF. The rearrangement joins TRBV11-2 to TRBJ1-3; D might be TRBD1 (5 bases). Trimming stripped 5 bases from V and 2 bases from J, with 16 bases between. Germline V gives CDR1 SGHAT, CDR2 FQNNGV. This CDR3 has 16 amino acids.

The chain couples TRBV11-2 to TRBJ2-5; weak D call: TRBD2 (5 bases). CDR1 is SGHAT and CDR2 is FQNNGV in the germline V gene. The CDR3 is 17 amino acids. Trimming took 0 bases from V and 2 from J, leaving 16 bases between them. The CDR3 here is CASSLDPSSAVQETQYF. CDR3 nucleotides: TGTGCCAGCAGCTTAGATCCCTCCTCAGCGGTGCAAGAGACCCAGTACTTC. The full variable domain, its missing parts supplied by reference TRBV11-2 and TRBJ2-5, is EAGVAQSPRYKIIEKRQSVAFWCNPISGHATLYWYQQILGQGPKLLIQFQNNGVVDDSQLPKDRFSAERLKGVDSTLKIQPAKLEDSAVYLCASSLDPSSAVQETQYFGPGTRLLVL.

This chain's CDR3 is CASHRSGGTGELFF. The DNA of the CDR3 is TGTGCCAGCCACCGCTCGGGAGGCACCGGGGAGCTGTTTTTT. The V and J genes are TRBV25-1 and TRBJ2-2; TRBD2 aligns across 7 bases. The CDR3 loop spans 14 amino acids. The junction had 7 bases not matched to a gene; V was cut back by 8 bases and J by 4 bases. Germline CDR1 and CDR2: MGHDK and SYGVNS.

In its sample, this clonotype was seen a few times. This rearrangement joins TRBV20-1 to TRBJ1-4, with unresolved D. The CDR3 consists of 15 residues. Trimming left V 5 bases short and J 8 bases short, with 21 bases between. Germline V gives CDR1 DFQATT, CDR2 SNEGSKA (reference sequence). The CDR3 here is CSASPLGPKAEKLFF. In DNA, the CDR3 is TGCAGTGCTTCGCCGCTGGGCCCTAAAGCAGAAAAACTGTTTTTT.

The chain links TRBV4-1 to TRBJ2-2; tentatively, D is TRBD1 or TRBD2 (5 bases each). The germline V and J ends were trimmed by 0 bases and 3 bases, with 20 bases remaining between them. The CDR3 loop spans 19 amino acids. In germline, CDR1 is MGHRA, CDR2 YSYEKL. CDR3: CASSQDYGSAGRDTGELFF. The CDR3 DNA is TGCGCCAGCAGCCAAGATTATGGGTCGGCAGGGCGGGACACCGGGGAGCTGTTTTTT.

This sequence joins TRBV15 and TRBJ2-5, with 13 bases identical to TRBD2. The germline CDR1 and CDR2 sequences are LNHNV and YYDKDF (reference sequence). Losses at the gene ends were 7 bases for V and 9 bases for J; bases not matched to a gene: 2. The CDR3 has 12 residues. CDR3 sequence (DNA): TGTGCCACCAAAGGACTAGCGGGAGCCCAGTACTTC. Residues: CATKGLAGAQYF.

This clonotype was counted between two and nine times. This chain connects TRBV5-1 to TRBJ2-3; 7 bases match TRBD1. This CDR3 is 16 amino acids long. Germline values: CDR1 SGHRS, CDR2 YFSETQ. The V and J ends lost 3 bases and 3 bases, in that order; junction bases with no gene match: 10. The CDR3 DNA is TGCGCCAGCAGCTCCTTACAGGGGATCAGAACAGATACGCAGTATTTT. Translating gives CASSSLQGIRTDTQYF.

CDR3 in amino acids: CASSQELTAQGNTEAFF. CDR3 sequence (DNA): TGCGCCAGCAGCCAAGAACTGACGGCCCAGGGGAACACTGAAGCTTTCTTT. V gene TRBV4-1 combines with J gene TRBJ1-1, with TRBD1 as a possible D gene (5 bases). V shed 0 bases and J shed 1 base, with 15 bases lying between them. The CDR3 is 17 residues long. The germline V gene encodes CDR1 MGHRA and CDR2 YSYEKL.

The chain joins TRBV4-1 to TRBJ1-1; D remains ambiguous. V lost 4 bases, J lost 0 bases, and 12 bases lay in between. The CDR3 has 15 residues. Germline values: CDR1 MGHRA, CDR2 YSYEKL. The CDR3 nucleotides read TGCGCCAGCAGCCCCCAGCTGGGAATGAACACTGAAGCTTTCTTT. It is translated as CASSPQLGMNTEAFF.